This is a list of T cell receptor beta chains from one sample in a study of shared clonotypes between healthy human individuals. The protocol was immunoSEQ multiplex PCR, while the TCRdb copy is restricted to in-frame clones and leaves out a portion. The sample shows approximately 650,000 clones, roughly 96% of them seen only once. Source material: naive CD8+ T cells sorted from blood. The origin of the receptors is a woman in her 30s in good health. Each CDR3 is given with its conserved first and last residue. Fields, in order: CDR3 length, J gene, V gene, D gene, clone size, CDR3 protein, CDR3 DNA. D genes are given only for firm matches. The size entry is marked missing in some rows and otherwise reads once, few, many or a size class.

CDR3 length: 14; J gene: TRBJ1-1; V gene: TRBV4-1; D gene: .; clone size: .; CDR3 protein: CASSQEASNTEAFF; CDR3 DNA: TGCGCCAGCAGCCAAGAAGCTAGTAACACTGAAGCTTTCTTT
CDR3 length: 13; J gene: TRBJ2-7; V gene: TRBV21-1; D gene: .; clone size: .; CDR3 protein: CASRNRDSYEQYF; CDR3 DNA: TGTGCCAGCAGGAACAGGGATTCCTACGAGCAGTACTTC
CDR3 length: 11; J gene: TRBJ1-1; V gene: TRBV20-1; D gene: .; clone size: .; CDR3 protein: CSAGGNTEAFF; CDR3 DNA: TGCAGTGCTGGGGGGAACACTGAAGCTTTCTTT
CDR3 length: 15; J gene: TRBJ1-3; V gene: TRBV29-1; D gene: .; clone size: .; CDR3 protein: CSVAGSPGSGNTIYF; CDR3 DNA: TGCAGCGTTGCTGGCTCCCCGGGCTCTGGAAACACCATATATTTT
CDR3 length: 17; J gene: TRBJ1-2; V gene: TRBV27; D gene: TRBD1; clone size: .; CDR3 protein: CASSSVTRTGINYGYTF; CDR3 DNA: TGTGCCAGCAGTTCGGTAACGAGGACAGGTATTAACTATGGCTACACCTTC
CDR3 length: 15; J gene: TRBJ2-2; V gene: TRBV7-9; D gene: TRBD1; clone size: once; CDR3 protein: CASSSTGDNTGELFF; CDR3 DNA: TGTGCCAGCAGCTCGACAGGGGACAACACCGGGGAGCTGTTTTTT
CDR3 length: 12; J gene: TRBJ2-7; V gene: TRBV28; D gene: .; clone size: .; CDR3 protein: CATSSPIYEQYF; CDR3 DNA: TGTGCCACCAGCAGCCCCATCTACGAGCAGTACTTC
CDR3 length: 15; J gene: TRBJ2-3; V gene: TRBV5-1; D gene: .; clone size: .; CDR3 protein: CASSHVTENTDTQYF; CDR3 DNA: TGCGCCAGCAGCCACGTAACAGAGAACACAGATACGCAGTATTTT
CDR3 length: 14; J gene: TRBJ2-7; V gene: TRBV13; D gene: TRBD2; clone size: .; CDR3 protein: CASCRAGEFHEQYF; CDR3 DNA: TGTGCCAGCTGTAGGGCGGGAGAGTTCCACGAGCAGTACTTC
CDR3 length: 15; J gene: TRBJ1-5; V gene: TRBV5-3; D gene: .; clone size: .; CDR3 protein: CAELGRVIIMQPQHF; CDR3 DNA: TGTGCCGAGCTTGGCAGGGTGATCATTATGCAGCCCCAGCATTTT
CDR3 length: 12; J gene: TRBJ2-7; V gene: TRBV2; D gene: .; clone size: .; CDR3 protein: CAGGTGTYEQYF; CDR3 DNA: TGTGCCGGCGGGACGGGTACCTACGAGCAGTACTTC
CDR3 length: 14; J gene: TRBJ1-2; V gene: TRBV27; D gene: .; clone size: .; CDR3 protein: CASRDGNSNYGYTF; CDR3 DNA: TGTGCCAGCCGGGATGGGAACTCTAACTATGGCTACACCTTC
CDR3 length: 16; J gene: TRBJ2-5; V gene: TRBV28; D gene: .; clone size: .; CDR3 protein: CASSSYPGQSRETQYF; CDR3 DNA: TGTGCCAGCAGTAGTTACCCCGGACAGTCACGGGAGACCCAGTACTTC
CDR3 length: 10; J gene: TRBJ2-2; V gene: TRBV20-1; D gene: .; clone size: .; CDR3 protein: CSASRVGLFF; CDR3 DNA: TGCAGTGCTAGCCGCGTAGGGCTGTTTTTT
CDR3 length: 17; J gene: TRBJ1-2; V gene: TRBV7-2; D gene: .; clone size: .; CDR3 protein: CASSLVWAGSMSYGYTF; CDR3 DNA: TGTGCCAGCAGCTTAGTTTGGGCGGGGAGTATGAGCTATGGCTACACCTTC
CDR3 length: 15; J gene: TRBJ2-1; V gene: TRBV19; D gene: TRBD1; clone size: .; CDR3 protein: CASSSYRGPYNEQFF; CDR3 DNA: TGTGCCAGTAGTTCGTACAGGGGACCCTACAATGAGCAGTTCTTC
CDR3 length: 11; J gene: TRBJ1-2; V gene: TRBV2; D gene: .; clone size: .; CDR3 protein: CASSVYYGYTF; CDR3 DNA: TGTGCCAGCAGTGTCTACTATGGCTACACCTTC
CDR3 length: 12; J gene: TRBJ2-7; V gene: TRBV27; D gene: .; clone size: .; CDR3 protein: CASSSYRNEQYF; CDR3 DNA: TGTGCCAGCAGTTCCTACCGTAACGAGCAGTACTTC
CDR3 length: 17; J gene: TRBJ2-7; V gene: TRBV7-8; D gene: TRBD2; clone size: .; CDR3 protein: CASSLEAASGLPYEQYF; CDR3 DNA: TGTGCCAGCAGCTTAGAAGCCGCTAGCGGACTTCCCTACGAGCAGTACTTC
CDR3 length: 12; J gene: TRBJ2-7; V gene: TRBV30; D gene: .; clone size: .; CDR3 protein: CAWMQGINEQYF; CDR3 DNA: TGTGCCTGGATGCAGGGGATCAACGAGCAGTACTTC
CDR3 length: 15; J gene: TRBJ1-1; V gene: TRBV7-8; D gene: TRBD1; clone size: .; CDR3 protein: CASSLNKGARTEAFF; CDR3 DNA: TGTGCCAGCAGCTTGAATAAGGGGGCGCGAACTGAAGCTTTCTTT
CDR3 length: 15; J gene: TRBJ1-1; V gene: TRBV7-9; D gene: TRBD1; clone size: .; CDR3 protein: CASSKDRGGNTEAFF; CDR3 DNA: TGTGCCAGCAGCAAAGACAGGGGCGGCAACACTGAAGCTTTCTTT
CDR3 length: 15; J gene: TRBJ2-7; V gene: TRBV4-1; D gene: TRBD1; clone size: .; CDR3 protein: CASSQDRDRIYEQYF; CDR3 DNA: TGCGCCAGCAGCCAAGACCGGGACAGGATCTACGAGCAGTACTTC
CDR3 length: 18; J gene: TRBJ2-5; V gene: TRBV2; D gene: TRBD2; clone size: .; CDR3 protein: CASSHGTSGMGEKETQYF; CDR3 DNA: TGTGCCAGCAGCCACGGGACTAGCGGGATGGGAGAAAAAGAGACCCAGTACTTC
CDR3 length: 16; J gene: TRBJ2-1; V gene: TRBV27; D gene: TRBD2; clone size: .; CDR3 protein: CASSLLLAGGPNEQFF; CDR3 DNA: TGTGCCAGCAGTTTATTACTAGCGGGTGGGCCCAATGAGCAGTTCTTC
CDR3 length: 13; J gene: TRBJ2-7; V gene: TRBV27; D gene: .; clone size: .; CDR3 protein: CASSFGTRYEQYF; CDR3 DNA: TGTGCCAGCAGTTTCGGGACACGCTACGAGCAGTACTTC
CDR3 length: 15; J gene: TRBJ2-3; V gene: TRBV5-1; D gene: .; clone size: .; CDR3 protein: CASTWWLGPTDTQYF; CDR3 DNA: TGCGCCAGCACCTGGTGGTTGGGACCCACAGATACGCAGTATTTT
CDR3 length: 11; J gene: TRBJ2-7; V gene: TRBV29-1; D gene: .; clone size: .; CDR3 protein: CSVPGTYEQYF; CDR3 DNA: TGCAGCGTACCGGGGACCTACGAGCAGTACTTC
CDR3 length: 13; J gene: TRBJ1-2; V gene: TRBV7-9; D gene: .; clone size: .; CDR3 protein: CASSLDGFYGYTF; CDR3 DNA: TGTGCCAGCAGCTTGGACGGGTTCTATGGCTACACCTTC
CDR3 length: 13; J gene: TRBJ1-1; V gene: TRBV19; D gene: .; clone size: once; CDR3 protein: CASSIFGDTEAFF; CDR3 DNA: TGTGCCAGTAGTATTTTCGGGGACACTGAAGCTTTCTTT
CDR3 length: 16; J gene: TRBJ2-4; V gene: TRBV7-9; D gene: .; clone size: .; CDR3 protein: CASSLEVGEGKNIQYF; CDR3 DNA: TGTGCCAGCAGCTTAGAAGTGGGGGAAGGCAAAAACATTCAGTACTTC
CDR3 length: 15; J gene: TRBJ2-3; V gene: TRBV7-9; D gene: TRBD2; clone size: .; CDR3 protein: CASSPRGVSTDTQYF; CDR3 DNA: TGTGCCAGCAGCCCTCGGGGGGTAAGCACAGATACGCAGTATTTT
CDR3 length: 14; J gene: TRBJ2-5; V gene: TRBV27; D gene: TRBD2; clone size: .; CDR3 protein: CASSFTGGQETQYF; CDR3 DNA: TGTGCCAGCAGTTTTACGGGGGGCCAAGAGACCCAGTACTTC
CDR3 length: 15; J gene: TRBJ2-1; V gene: TRBV28; D gene: TRBD2; clone size: .; CDR3 protein: CASRTSGSFYNEQFF; CDR3 DNA: TGTGCCAGCAGAACGAGCGGGAGTTTCTACAATGAGCAGTTCTTC
CDR3 length: 15; J gene: TRBJ1-2; V gene: TRBV28; D gene: TRBD1; clone size: .; CDR3 protein: CASSLSTGGGYGYTF; CDR3 DNA: TGTGCCAGCAGTCTCTCTACAGGGGGGGGCTATGGCTACACCTTC
CDR3 length: 13; J gene: TRBJ2-7; V gene: TRBV27; D gene: .; clone size: once; CDR3 protein: CASSLSPVHEQYF; CDR3 DNA: TGTGCCAGCAGTTTATCCCCCGTCCACGAGCAGTACTTC
CDR3 length: 14; J gene: TRBJ1-2; V gene: TRBV27; D gene: .; clone size: .; CDR3 protein: CASRSGPDLRGYTF; CDR3 DNA: TGTGCCAGCAGGTCCGGACCGGACTTGAGAGGCTACACCTTC
CDR3 length: 14; J gene: TRBJ2-7; V gene: TRBV7-8; D gene: TRBD1; clone size: .; CDR3 protein: CASSADRGRSEQYF; CDR3 DNA: TGTGCCAGCAGCGCCGACAGGGGGCGGTCCGAGCAGTACTTC
CDR3 length: 17; J gene: TRBJ1-1; V gene: TRBV28; D gene: TRBD1; clone size: .; CDR3 protein: CASREQGGSRLNTEAFF; CDR3 DNA: TGTGCCAGCAGAGAACAGGGGGGAAGCCGCCTGAACACTGAAGCTTTCTTT